This TCR beta chain is drawn from a study of blood T cell repertoires in COVID-19. Overall study: COVID-19 samples from acute and convalescent phases originated in the United States, Italy and Spain. Sample material is recorded as cDNA or gDNA derived from T cells, B-cell-depleted T cells, or PBMCs.

The CDR3 spans 15 residues. Germline V CDR1 and CDR2: KGHSH, LQKENI. Trimming at V came to 4 bases and at J to 2 bases, leaving 2 bases not matched to a gene. Some clones are missing from TCRdb's copy, which holds only in-frame ones; the method was immunoSEQ multiplex PCR. The profile shows over 250,000 clones, around 90% of them singletons. This TCR derives from a man over 45 with acute or convalescent COVID-19. The gene calls are TRBV18 and TRBJ2-7; 13 bases line up with TRBD2. The specimen was peripheral blood. The CDR3 region is CASSRGLAGAYEQYF. The DNA of the CDR3 is TGTGCCAGCTCACGCGGACTAGCGGGGGCCTACGAGCAGTACTTC. The variable domain in full, completed from reference TRBV18 and TRBJ2-7, reads NAGVMQNPRHLVRRRGQEARLRCSPMKGHSHVYWYRQLPEEGLKFMVYLQKENIIDESGMPKERFSAEFPKEGPSILRIQQVVRGDSAAYFCASSRGLAGAYEQYFGPGTRLTVT.